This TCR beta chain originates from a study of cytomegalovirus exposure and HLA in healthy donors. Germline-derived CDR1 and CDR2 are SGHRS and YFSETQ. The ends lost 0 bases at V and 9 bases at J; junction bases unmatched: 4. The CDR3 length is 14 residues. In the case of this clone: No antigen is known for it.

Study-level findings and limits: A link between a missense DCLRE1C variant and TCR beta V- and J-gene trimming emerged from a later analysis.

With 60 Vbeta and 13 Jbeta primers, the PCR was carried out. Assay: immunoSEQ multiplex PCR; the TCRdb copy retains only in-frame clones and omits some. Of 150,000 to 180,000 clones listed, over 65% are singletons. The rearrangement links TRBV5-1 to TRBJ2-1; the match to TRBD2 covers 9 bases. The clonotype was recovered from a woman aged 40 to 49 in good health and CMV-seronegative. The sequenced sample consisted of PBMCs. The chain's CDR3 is CASSLGTSEGEQFF. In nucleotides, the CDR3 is TGCGCCAGCAGCTTGGGGACTAGCGAAGGTGAGCAGTTCTTC.